This T cell receptor (beta chain) came from a study of T cell responses to AZD1222 COVID-19 vaccine. The protocol was immunoSEQ multiplex PCR, while the TCRdb copy is restricted to in-frame clones and leaves out a portion. The repertoire consists of around 66,000 clones, with roughly 87% occurring once and the leading ten covering 17%. The CDR3 extends over 16 amino acids. Germline V CDR1 and CDR2: SGHRS, YFSETQ. V lost 4 bases to trimming and J lost 0 bases, with 16 bases between them. Broader study findings: A mostly white British donor set with more females was recruited, and clonal diversity was possibly underestimated. A reported finding is that nearly half of spike-specific TCRs target unmutated variant regions.

This clone occurred a few times. Its cognate antigen is unknown. The receptor was isolated from an adult in good health. This material consisted of peripheral blood, taken on day 0 of AZD1222 vaccination. The J gene is TRBJ1-1, the V gene TRBV5-1; tentative D call: TRBD1 (5 bases). In DNA, the CDR3 is TGCGCCAGCAGCCTGGGCAGGGAGATTATGAACACTGAAGCTTTCTTT. Its protein product is CASSLGREIMNTEAFF.